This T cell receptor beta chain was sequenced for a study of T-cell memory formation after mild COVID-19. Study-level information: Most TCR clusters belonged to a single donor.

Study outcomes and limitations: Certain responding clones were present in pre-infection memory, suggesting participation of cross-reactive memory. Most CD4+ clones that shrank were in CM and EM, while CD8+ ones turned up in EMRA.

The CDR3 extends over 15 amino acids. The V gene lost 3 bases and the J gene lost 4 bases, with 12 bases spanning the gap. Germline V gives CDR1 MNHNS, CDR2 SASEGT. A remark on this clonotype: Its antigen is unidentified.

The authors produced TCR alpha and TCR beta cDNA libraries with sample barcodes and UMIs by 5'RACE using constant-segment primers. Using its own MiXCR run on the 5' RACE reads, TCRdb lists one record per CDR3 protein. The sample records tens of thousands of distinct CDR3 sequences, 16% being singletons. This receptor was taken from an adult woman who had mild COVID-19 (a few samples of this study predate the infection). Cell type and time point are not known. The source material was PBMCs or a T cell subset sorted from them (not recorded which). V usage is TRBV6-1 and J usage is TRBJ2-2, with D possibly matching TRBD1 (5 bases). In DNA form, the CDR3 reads TGTGCCAGCAGTGACAGGGTAACGGCCACCGGGGAGCTGTTTTTT. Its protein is CASSDRVTATGELFF.